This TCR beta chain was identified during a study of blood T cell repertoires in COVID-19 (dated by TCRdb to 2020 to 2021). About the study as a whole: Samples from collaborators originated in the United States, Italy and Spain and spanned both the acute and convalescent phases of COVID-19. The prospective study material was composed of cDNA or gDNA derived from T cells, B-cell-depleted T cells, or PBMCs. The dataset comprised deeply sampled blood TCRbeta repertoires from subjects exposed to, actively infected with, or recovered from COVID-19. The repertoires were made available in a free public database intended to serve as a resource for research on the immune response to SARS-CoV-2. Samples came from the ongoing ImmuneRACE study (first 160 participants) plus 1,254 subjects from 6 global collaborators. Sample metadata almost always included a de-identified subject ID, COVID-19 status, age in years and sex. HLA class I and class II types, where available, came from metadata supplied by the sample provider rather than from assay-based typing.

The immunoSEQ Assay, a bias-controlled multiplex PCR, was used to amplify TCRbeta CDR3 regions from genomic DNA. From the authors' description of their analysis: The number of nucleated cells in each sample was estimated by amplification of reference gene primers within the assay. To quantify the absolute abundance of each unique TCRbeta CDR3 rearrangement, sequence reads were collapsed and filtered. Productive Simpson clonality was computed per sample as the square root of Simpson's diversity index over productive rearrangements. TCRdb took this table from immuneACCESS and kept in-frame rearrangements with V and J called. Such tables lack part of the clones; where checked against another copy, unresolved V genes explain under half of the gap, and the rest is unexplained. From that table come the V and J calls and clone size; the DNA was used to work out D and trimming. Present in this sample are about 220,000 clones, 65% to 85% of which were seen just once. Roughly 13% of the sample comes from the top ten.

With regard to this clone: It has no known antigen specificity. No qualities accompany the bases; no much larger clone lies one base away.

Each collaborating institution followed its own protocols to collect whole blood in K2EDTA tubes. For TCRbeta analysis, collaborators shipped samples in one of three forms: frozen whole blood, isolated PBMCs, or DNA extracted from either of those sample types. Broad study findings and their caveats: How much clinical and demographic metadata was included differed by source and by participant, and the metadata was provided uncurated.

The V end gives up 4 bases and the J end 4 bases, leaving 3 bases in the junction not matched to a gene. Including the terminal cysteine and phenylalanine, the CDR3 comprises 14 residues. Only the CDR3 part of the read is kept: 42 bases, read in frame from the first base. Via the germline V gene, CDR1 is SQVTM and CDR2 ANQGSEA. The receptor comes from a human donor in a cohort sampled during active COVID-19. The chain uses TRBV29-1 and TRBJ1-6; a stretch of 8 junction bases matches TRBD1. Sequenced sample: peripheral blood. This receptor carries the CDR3 CSVVTGGYNSPLHF. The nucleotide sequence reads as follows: TGCAGCGTTGTCACAGGGGGGTATAATTCACCCCTCCACTTT.